Listed below are T cell receptor beta chains from one sample, sequenced in a study of cytomegalovirus exposure and HLA in healthy donors. Here immunoSEQ multiplex PCR was the method, and the copy in TCRdb shows in-frame clones only, minus some. The sample gives 100,000 to 150,000 clones, about four fifths of which show up once; approximately 4% is in the top ten. The sequenced sample was PBMCs. The receptors were sampled from a woman aged 35 to 49 in good health and CMV-seronegative. The CDR3 runs from the conserved cysteine through the conserved F or W.

TRBV7-9 | 17 | CASSLGPTGSGVGKLFF
TRBV11-2 | 15 | CASSSGQAQRASPHF
TRBV12-5 | 14 | CASASDTTSYEQYF
TRBV4-1 | 15 | CASSQDPTGSQPQHF
TRBV27 | 14 | CASSLRGITYEQYF
TRBV7-2 | 16 | CASSSGQGFAYNEQFF
TRBV19 | 15 | CASSIDHRDSYGYPF
TRBV14 | 15 | CASSYTDRSEETQYF
TRBV10-3 | 17 | CAIPSGQGGLMNTEAFF
TRBV5-1 | 15 | CASSSESDLAYEQYF
TRBV5-1 | 18 | CASSLEQSGGDAQETQYF
TRBV19 | 14 | CASSMAGITDTQYF
TRBV9 | 14 | CASSVASGSDEQYF
TRBV5-1 | 14 | CASSLATGGGGYTF
TRBV7-6 | 19 | CASSLVGPVMTSGVNEQFF
TRBV5-4 | 15 | CASSYDGGAFEAMFF
TRBV6-5 | 15 | CASNGAGTSRYGYTF
TRBV4-3 | 16 | CASSQAASGGTDTQYF
TRBV10-2 | 14 | CASTPSGGNGELFF
TRBV5-4 | 16 | CASSLGASTGLETQYF
TRBV7-3 | 13 | CASSPRHRHGYTF
TRBV27 | 14 | CASSLYSSSYEQYF
TRBV28 | 14 | CASSLEGPSYEQYF
TRBV14 | 15 | CASSRRDRGPYGYTF
TRBV29-1 | 13 | CAAGTAFSGELFF
TRBV4-1 | 17 | CASSQLLAGARNTEAFF
TRBV27 | 12 | CASGFSNQPQHF